One T cell receptor (beta chain) is described in this entry. Its cognate antigen is unknown. These data are taken from a study of T cell responses to AZD1222 COVID-19 vaccine. Study-wide results and limits: Most donors were white British and more were female, and clonal diversity was possibly underestimated. Two doses of AZD1222 preceded a rise in Spike-specific TCR breadth and depth.

Clones were read by immunoSEQ multiplex PCR, and TCRdb kept only the in-frame ones, dropping some. Of 110,000 to 150,000 clones listed, 80% to 90% are singletons. The source material was peripheral blood, sampled on day 0 of AZD1222 vaccination. This TCR derives from an adult in good health.

CDR3 amino acids: CASSLEGNYGYTF. As DNA, the CDR3 is TGTGCCAGCAGCTTAGAGGGTAACTATGGCTACACCTTC. The chain carries TRBV7-8 and TRBJ1-2; D gene uncertain. The germline gives CDR1 SGHVS, CDR2 FQNEAQ. The V gene lost 1 base and the J gene lost 1 base, with 4 bases spanning the gap. This CDR3 has 13 amino acids.